Below are 2 T cell receptor beta chains sequenced from a single sample in a study of breast tumors, draining lymph nodes, adjacent tissues. Axillary draining lymph nodes of breast cancer patients supplied the node samples. Each CDR3 protein is one row after TCRdb ran MiXCR on the multiplex PCR reads. The data contain nearly 200,000 distinct CDR3 sequences, roughly 29% of them singletons. The sample comprised axillary lymph node tissue. The receptors come from a female donor with breast cancer. Some clones in this sample may be carry-over from other donors' samples.

Details on this clonotype: A much larger clone is a single base away; this may be a read error. The chain is built from TRBV19 and TRBJ2-2; 7 bases match TRBD2. This CDR3 region has 15 residues. CDR1 LNHDA and CDR2 SQIVND come from the germline V gene (reference sequence). CDR3 amino acids: CASSMRAGVTWERFF. The CDR3 DNA sequence: TGTGCCAGTAGTATGAGGGCGGGAGTAACCTGGGAGCGGTTTTTT.

This clonotype has just a few counts. This may stem from a read error, because a much larger clone lies one nucleotide away. The rearrangement joins TRBV19 to TRBJ1-2; the D gene is possibly TRBD1 (6 bases). The CDR3 length is 13 residues. The germline V gene encodes CDR1 LNHDA and CDR2 SQIVND (reference sequence). Trimming pared 8 bases from V and 4 bases from J, leaving 14 bases between. CDR3 nucleotides: TGTGCCAGTCGGAGGGGGGCAGCCTATGGCTACACCTTC. Its protein is CASRRGAAYGYTF.